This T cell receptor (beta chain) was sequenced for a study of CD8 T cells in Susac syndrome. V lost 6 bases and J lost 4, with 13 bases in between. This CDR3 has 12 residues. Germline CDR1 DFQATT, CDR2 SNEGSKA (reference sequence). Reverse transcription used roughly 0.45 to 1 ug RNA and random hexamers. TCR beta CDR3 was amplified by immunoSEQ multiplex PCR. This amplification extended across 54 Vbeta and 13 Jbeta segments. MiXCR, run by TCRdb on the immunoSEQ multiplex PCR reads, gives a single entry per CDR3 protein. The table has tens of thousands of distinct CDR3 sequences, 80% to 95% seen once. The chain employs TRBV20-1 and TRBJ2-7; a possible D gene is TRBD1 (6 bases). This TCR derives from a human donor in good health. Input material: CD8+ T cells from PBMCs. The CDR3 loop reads CSAPHRAYEQYF. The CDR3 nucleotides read TGCAGTGCCCCCCACAGGGCGTACGAGCAGTACTTC.